This TCR beta chain was sequenced during a study of T cell changes during pregnancy in multiple sclerosis. The junction had 7 bases not matched to a gene; V was cut back by 7 bases and J by 6 bases. Per the germline V gene, CDR1 is SNHLY and CDR2 is FYNNEI. The CDR3 is 14 residues long. The assay was immunoSEQ multiplex PCR, and TCRdb's table has in-frame clones only and misses some. The sample consists of some 64,000 clones, about 90% of them appearing once. This sequence joins TRBV2 and TRBJ2-7, with 12 bases fitting TRBD1. The TCR originated in a female donor with multiple sclerosis, enrolled in a pregnancy study. The sample was peripheral blood, taken in the first trimester of pregnancy. CDR3 sequence reads: CASTRWDRGPEQYF. Written as DNA, the CDR3 is TGTGCCAGCACCCGTTGGGACAGGGGGCCCGAGCAGTACTTC.